This T cell receptor (beta chain) came from a study of beta chain features in type 1 diabetes. The study's findings and limits: For patients and controls alike, PCR might favor shorter templates to the same degree. TCRB CDR3s from Type 1 diabetes patients were moderately but significantly shorter in all four CD4+ subsets.

Sequenced material consisted of expressed TCRB transcripts (all of the isolated RNA was reverse transcribed). Measured with immunoSEQ multiplex PCR; TCRdb has only the in-frame clones, and not every one. The sample records about 140,000 clones, 6.9% being singletons. Trimming took off 4 bases at V and 9 bases at J, with 10 bases between the two ends. The CDR3 sequence is 12 residues long. Germline CDR1 SGHTA, CDR2 FQGNSA. As to this clone: Its target is not known.

Sequenced input: central memory CD4+ T cells from blood. The chain couples TRBV7-2 to TRBJ2-1; a possible D gene is TRBD2 (5 bases). This clonotype originated in a woman between 25 and 40 years old in good health. DNA for the CDR3: TGTGCCAGCAGCTACCTTGAGGGTGAGCAGTTCTTC. Translating gives CASSYLEGEQFF.